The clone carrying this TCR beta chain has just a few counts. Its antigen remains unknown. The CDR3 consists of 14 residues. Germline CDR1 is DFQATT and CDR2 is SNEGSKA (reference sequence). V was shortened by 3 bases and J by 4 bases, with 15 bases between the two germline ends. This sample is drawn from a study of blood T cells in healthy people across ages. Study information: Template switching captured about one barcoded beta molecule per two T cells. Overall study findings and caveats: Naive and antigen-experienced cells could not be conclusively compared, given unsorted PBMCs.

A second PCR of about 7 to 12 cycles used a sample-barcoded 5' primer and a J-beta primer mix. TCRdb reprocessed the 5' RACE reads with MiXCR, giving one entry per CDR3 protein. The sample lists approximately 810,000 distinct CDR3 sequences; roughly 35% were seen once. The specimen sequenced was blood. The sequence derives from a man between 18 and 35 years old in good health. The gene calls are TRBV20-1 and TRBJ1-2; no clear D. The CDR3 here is CSASSPISLYGYTF. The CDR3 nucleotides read TGCAGTGCTAGTTCACCTATCTCACTCTATGGCTACACCTTC.